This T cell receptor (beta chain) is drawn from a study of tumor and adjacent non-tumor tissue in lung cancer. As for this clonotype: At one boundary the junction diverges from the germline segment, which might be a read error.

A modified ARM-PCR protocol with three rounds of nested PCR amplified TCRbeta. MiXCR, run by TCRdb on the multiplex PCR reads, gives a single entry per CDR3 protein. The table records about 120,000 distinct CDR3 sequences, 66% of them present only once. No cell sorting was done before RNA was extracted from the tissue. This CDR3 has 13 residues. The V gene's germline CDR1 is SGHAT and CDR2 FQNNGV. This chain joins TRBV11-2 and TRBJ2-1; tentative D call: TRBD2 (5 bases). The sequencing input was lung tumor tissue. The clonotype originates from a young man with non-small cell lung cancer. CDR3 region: CASNYQVRDEQFF. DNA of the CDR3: TGCGCCAGCAACTATCAGGTGAGGGATGAGCAGTTCTTC.